This T cell receptor beta chain is drawn from a study of OX40 agonist ivuxolimab in advanced cancers. Background on the study: Anti-PD-1, anti-PD-L1 or anti-CTLA-4 therapy given earlier was allowed, and approximately 43% had some. Partial responses were seen in three patients, one with hepatocellular carcinoma and two with cutaneous melanoma.

Profiling relied on immunoSEQ multiplex PCR, and the TCRdb table lists in-frame clones only, not all of them. The table shows approximately 65,000 clones, with around 86% occurring only once. Whole-study results and caveats: Low normalized T-cell clonal expansion also characterized some of the nonresponders. By week 6 at 0.1 to 3.0 mg/kg, blood CD4+ and CD8+ T cells had expanded clonally.

The CDR3 is 15 residues long. Germline V gene lookup returns CDR1 SGHNT and CDR2 YYREEE (reference sequence). V was pared by 3 bases and J by 2 bases, with 14 bases between. Turning to this clone: The antigen is undetermined.

The source of this sequence is an adult with an advanced solid tumor such as melanoma, head and neck, liver or kidney cancer. Sequencing used CD4+ or CD8+ T cells sorted from blood, obtained in a trial of the OX40 agonist ivuxolimab. The chain uses TRBV5-4 and TRBJ1-1; a possible D gene is TRBD1 (5 bases). CDR3 nucleotide sequence: TGTGCCAGCAGCTCACCCGGGACGGCTAACACTGAAGCTTTCTTT. Translated: CASSSPGTANTEAFF.